This T cell receptor (beta chain) was found in a study of human T cells and chemical hapten exposure. Study details: On approximately 2 cm by approximately 2 cm of upper inner arm skin, sensitization was performed with 2% DPC. Alopecia areata, totalis or universalis affected patients, mainly female.

Each CDR3 protein gets one entry after TCRdb re-called the RACE reads with MiXCR. The data show about 85,000 distinct CDR3 sequences, roughly 12% seen once. Time point of the sample: patch test 2, 6 weeks after DPC sensitization. Sample treatment: therapeutic diphenylcyclopropenone sensitization with weekly scalp DPC. Staff drew blood before applying each patch test. Sample donors consisted of patients with alopecia, aged 18 to 70 years, who were suitable for DPC. Germline V gives CDR1 ENHRY, CDR2 SYGVKD. Trimming shortened V by 0 bases and J by 5 bases, and 16 bases separated the two germline ends. The CDR3 has 16 residues.

The receptor was derived from a man aged 18 to 30 with alopecia areata. Some clones in this sample may be carry-over from other donors' samples. Specimen: whole blood, collected in connection with sensitization to the hapten diphenylcyclopropenone (DPC). V usage is TRBV10-3 and J usage is TRBJ2-5; no firm D call. The CDR3 region has the DNA TGTGCCATCAGTGAGTCGACTCGGAACACTCAGGAGACCCAGTACTTC. It specifies CAISESTRNTQETQYF.